In this sample, the clone carrying this T cell receptor beta chain turned up many times. This sample stems from a study of identical twins. The trim removed 5 bases at V and 0 bases at J, leaving 4 bases unmatched. This CDR3 region has 15 residues. Each CDR3 protein is one row after TCRdb ran MiXCR on the 5' RACE reads. The data hold some 660,000 distinct CDR3 sequences, with less than 10% observed a single time. This sample was shared with a second study, whose subject was yellow fever vaccine responses in identical twins.

The genes are TRBV12-3 or TRBV12-4 and TRBJ1-1; 9 bases match TRBD1. This clonotype was obtained from a woman in her late teens or twenties in good health. Sequenced input: PBMCs. The CDR3 reads CASSTGQGMNTEAFF. The DNA of the CDR3 is TGTGCCAGCAGTACGGGACAGGGCATGAACACTGAAGCTTTCTTT.